This TCR beta chain is from a study of T cells in Graves' hyperthyroidism and ophthalmopathy. This clonotype was seen many times. J gave up 1 base and V 6 bases, and 4 bases lay outside the gene matches. The CDR3 totals 15 residues. It was RNA transcripts that yielded the amplified TCR beta CDR3 regions. A first-round RT-PCR of the TCR CDR3 used the HTBI primer set. TCRdb passed the multiplex PCR reads through MiXCR, listing each CDR3 protein once. This sample yields about 250,000 distinct CDR3 sequences, of which roughly 20% are seen a single time; around 62% belongs to the top ten. J is TRBJ1-5 and V is TRBV12-3 or TRBV12-4; TRBD1 matches 9 bases. This clonotype originated in a man aged 25-40 years with Graves' ophthalmopathy. Sequencing used blood. CDR3 coding DNA: TGTGCCAGCAGGGGGACAGGGAGAAGCAATCAGCCCCAGCATTTT. Amino acid sequence: CASRGTGRSNQPQHF.